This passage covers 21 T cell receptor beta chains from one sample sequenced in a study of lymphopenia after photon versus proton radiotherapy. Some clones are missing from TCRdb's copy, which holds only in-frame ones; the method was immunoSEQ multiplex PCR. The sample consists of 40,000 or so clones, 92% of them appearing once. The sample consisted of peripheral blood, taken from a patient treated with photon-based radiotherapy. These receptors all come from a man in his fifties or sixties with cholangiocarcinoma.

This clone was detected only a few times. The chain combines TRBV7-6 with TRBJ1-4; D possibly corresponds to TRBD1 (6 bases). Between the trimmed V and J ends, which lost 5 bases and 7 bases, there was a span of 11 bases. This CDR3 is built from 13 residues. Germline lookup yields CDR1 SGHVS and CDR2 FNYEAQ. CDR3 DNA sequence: TGTGCCAGCAGCACACAGGGTAGTGAAAAACTGTTTTTT. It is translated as CASSTQGSEKLFF.

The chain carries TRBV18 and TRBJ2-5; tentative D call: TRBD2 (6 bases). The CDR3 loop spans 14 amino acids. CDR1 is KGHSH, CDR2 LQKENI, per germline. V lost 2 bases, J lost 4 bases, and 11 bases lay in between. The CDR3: CASSPGTSVETQYF. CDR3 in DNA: TGTGCCAGCTCACCAGGGACTTCGGTAGAGACCCAGTACTTC.

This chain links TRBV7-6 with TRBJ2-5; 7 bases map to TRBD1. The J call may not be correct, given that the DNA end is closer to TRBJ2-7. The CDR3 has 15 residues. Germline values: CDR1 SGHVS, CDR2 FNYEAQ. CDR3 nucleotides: TGTGCCAGCAGCCCCTCCGACAGGGAAGTCGACGAGCAGTACTTC. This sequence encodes CASSPSDREVDEQYF.

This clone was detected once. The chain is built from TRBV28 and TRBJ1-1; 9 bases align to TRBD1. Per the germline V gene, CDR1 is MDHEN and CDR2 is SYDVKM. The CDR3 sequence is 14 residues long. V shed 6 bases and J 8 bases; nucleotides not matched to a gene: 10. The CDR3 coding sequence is TGTGCCAGCAGCGTCCTCACAGGGGGCGCGGAAGCTTTCTTT. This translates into CASSVLTGGAEAFF.

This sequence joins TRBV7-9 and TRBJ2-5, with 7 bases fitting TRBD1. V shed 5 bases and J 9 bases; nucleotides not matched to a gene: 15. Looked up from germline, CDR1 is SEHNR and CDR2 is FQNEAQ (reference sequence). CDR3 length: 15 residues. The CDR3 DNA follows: TGTGCCAGCAGCCCCCCGAGGGGGCGAGCAGAAGCCCAGTACTTC. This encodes CASSPPRGRAEAQYF.

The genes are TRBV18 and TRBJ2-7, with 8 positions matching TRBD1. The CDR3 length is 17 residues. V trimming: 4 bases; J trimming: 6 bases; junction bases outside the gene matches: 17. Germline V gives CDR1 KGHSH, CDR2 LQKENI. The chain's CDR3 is CASSLVPGTGEMAEQYF. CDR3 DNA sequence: TGTGCCAGCTCACTGGTTCCCGGGACAGGTGAGATGGCCGAGCAGTACTTC.

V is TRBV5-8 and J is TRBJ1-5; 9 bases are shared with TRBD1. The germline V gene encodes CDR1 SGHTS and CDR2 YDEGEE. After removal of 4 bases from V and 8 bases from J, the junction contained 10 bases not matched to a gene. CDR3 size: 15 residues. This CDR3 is CASSPRGQGFEPQHF. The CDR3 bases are TGTGCCAGCAGCCCCCGGGGACAGGGATTTGAGCCCCAGCATTTT. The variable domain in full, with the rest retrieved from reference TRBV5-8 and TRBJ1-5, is EAGVTQSPTHLIKTRGQQATLRCSPISGHTSVYWYQQALGLGLQFLLWYDEGEERNRGNFPPRFSGRQFPNYSSELNVNALELEDSALYLCASSPRGQGFEPQHFGDGTRLSIL.

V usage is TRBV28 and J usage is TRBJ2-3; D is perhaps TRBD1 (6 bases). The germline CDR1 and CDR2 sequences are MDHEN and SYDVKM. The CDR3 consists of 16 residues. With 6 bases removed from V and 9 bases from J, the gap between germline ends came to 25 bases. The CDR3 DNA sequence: TGTGCCAGCAGCGTCTTCTCTGGGGGCACCTCCCGGACGCAGTATTTT. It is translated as CASSVFSGGTSRTQYF.

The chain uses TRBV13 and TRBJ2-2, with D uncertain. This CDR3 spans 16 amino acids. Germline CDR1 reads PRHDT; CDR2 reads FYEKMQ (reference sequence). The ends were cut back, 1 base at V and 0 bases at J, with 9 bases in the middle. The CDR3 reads CASSLEAGANTGELFF. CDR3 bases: TGTGCCAGCAGCTTAGAAGCTGGGGCGAACACCGGGGAGCTGTTTTTT. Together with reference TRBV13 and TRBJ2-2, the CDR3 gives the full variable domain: AAGVIQSPRHLIKEKRETATLKCYPIPRHDTVYWYQQGPGQDPQFLISFYEKMQSDKGSIPDRFSAQQFSDYHSELNMSSLELGDSALYFCASSLEAGANTGELFFGEGSRLTVL.

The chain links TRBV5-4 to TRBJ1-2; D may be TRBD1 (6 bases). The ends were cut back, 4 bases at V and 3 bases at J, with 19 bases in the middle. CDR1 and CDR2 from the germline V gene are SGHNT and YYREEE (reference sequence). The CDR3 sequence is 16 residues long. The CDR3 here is CASSPAGGGVDYGYTF. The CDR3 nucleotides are TGTGCCAGCAGCCCGGCCGGGGGGGGCGTTGACTATGGCTACACCTTC.

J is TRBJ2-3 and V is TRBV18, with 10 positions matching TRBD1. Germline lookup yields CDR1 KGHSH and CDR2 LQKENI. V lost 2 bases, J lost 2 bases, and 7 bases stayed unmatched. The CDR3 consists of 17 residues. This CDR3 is CASSPVRGTGDTDTQYF. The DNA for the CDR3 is TGTGCCAGCTCACCAGTTAGGGGGACAGGGGACACAGATACGCAGTATTTT.

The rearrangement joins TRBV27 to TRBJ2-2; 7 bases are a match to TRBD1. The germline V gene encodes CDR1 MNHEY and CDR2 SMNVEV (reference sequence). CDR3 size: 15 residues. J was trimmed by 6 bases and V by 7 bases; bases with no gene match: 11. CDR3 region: CASTRQGNIAGELFF. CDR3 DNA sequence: TGTGCCAGCACTCGACAGGGAAATATCGCCGGGGAGCTGTTTTTT.

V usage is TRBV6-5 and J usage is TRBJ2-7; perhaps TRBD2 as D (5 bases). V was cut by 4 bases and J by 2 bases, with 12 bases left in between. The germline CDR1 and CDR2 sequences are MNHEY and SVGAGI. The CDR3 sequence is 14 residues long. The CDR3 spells CASSLTGSTYEQYF. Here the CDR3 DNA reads TGTGCCAGCAGTTTAACGGGGTCAACCTACGAGCAGTACTTC.

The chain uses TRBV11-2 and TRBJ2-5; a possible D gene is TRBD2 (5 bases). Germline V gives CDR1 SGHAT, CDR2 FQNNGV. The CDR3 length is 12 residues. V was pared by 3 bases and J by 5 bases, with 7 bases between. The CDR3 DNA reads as TGTGCCAGCAGCTTCGGGGAGGAGACCCAGTACTTC. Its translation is CASSFGEETQYF.

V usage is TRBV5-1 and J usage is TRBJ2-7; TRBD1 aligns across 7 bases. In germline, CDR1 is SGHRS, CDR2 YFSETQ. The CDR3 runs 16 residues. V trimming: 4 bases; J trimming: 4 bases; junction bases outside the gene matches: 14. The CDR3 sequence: CASSPGTDGPTYEQYF. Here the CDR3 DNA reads TGCGCCAGCAGCCCCGGGACAGACGGACCCACTTACGAGCAGTACTTC.

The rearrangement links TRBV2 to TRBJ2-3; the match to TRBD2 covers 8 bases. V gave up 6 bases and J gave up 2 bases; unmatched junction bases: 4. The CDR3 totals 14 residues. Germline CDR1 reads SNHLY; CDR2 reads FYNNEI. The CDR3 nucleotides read TGTGCCAGCAGAGTAGCGGGGAACACAGATACGCAGTATTTT. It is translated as CASRVAGNTDTQYF.

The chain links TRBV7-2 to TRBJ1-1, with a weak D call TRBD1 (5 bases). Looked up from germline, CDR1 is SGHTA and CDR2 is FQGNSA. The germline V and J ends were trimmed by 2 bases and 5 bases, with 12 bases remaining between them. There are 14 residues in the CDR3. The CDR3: CASSLLGGETEAFF. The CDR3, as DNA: TGTGCCAGCAGCTTACTCGGGGGGGAGACTGAAGCTTTCTTT.

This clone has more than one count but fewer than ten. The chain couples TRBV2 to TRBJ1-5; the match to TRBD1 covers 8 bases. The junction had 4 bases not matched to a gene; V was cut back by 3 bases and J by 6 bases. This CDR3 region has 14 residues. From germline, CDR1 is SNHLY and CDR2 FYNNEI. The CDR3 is CASSDGTGVQPQHF. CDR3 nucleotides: TGTGCCAGCAGTGACGGGACAGGTGTTCAGCCCCAGCATTTT.

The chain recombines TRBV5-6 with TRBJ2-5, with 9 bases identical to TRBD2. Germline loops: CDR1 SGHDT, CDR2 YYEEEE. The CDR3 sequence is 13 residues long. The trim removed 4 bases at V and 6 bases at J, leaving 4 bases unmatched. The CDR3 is CASSIGTSKTQYF. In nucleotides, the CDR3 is TGTGCCAGCAGCATAGGGACTAGCAAGACCCAGTACTTC.

CDR3 bases: TGTGCCAGCAGCGCTGGGCCGTCCTTAGCCAAAAACATTCAGTACTTC. The encoded protein is CASSAGPSLAKNIQYF. This rearrangement joins TRBV9 to TRBJ2-4; D call uncertain. Germline CDR1 is SGDLS and CDR2 is YYNGEE. This CDR3 spans 16 amino acids. Trimming left V 3 bases short and J 0 bases short, with 13 bases between.

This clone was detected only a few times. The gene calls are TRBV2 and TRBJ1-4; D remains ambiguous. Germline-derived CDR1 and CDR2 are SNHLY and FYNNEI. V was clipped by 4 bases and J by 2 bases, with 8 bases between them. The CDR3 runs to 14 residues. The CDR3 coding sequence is TGTGCCAGCAGTGGGCGGCAGACTAATGAAAAACTGTTTTTT. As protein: CASSGRQTNEKLFF.